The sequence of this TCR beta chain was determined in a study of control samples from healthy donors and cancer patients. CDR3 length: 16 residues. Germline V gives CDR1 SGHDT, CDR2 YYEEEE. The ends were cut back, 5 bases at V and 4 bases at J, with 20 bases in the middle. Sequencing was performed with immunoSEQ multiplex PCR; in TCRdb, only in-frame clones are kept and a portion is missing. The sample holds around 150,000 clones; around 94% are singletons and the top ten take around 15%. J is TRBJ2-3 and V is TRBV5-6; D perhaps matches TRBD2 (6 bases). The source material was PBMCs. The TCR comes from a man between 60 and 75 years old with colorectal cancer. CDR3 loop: CASRSFMRGAADTQYF. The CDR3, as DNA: TGTGCCAGCAGGTCTTTTATGCGGGGCGCGGCAGATACGCAGTATTTT.